Sequencing of this TCR beta chain was carried out in a study of blood T cells in healthy people across ages. Study summary: Capturing about one barcoded beta molecule per two T cells was achieved by template switching.

Alongside a J-beta primer mix, a sample-barcoded 5' primer served in a second PCR lasting roughly 7 to 11 cycles. TCRdb reprocessed the 5' RACE reads via MiXCR and lists one record per CDR3 protein. The sample has hundreds of thousands of distinct CDR3 sequences, approximately 39% seen once. With 2 bases removed from V and 0 bases from J, the gap between germline ends came to 8 bases. CDR3 length: 14 amino acids. Germline assignment: CDR1 DFQATT and CDR2 SNEGSKA (reference sequence). This TCR derives from a woman in her sixties in good health. Sequences were obtained from blood. The chain combines TRBV20-1 with TRBJ2-1; no reliable D call. The CDR3 DNA sequence: TGCAGTGCTAGAAAGTTGGACTCCTACAATGAGCAGTTCTTC. Amino acid sequence: CSARKLDSYNEQFF.